This TCR beta chain was recovered during a study of identical twins. Trimming left V 6 bases short and J 1 base short, with 12 bases between. This CDR3 is built from 14 residues. The germline V gene encodes CDR1 MDHEN and CDR2 SYDVKM. TCRdb ran MiXCR on the 5' RACE reads and lists one entry per CDR3 protein. Of around 490,000 distinct CDR3 sequences in the sample, around 15% were seen once. The same sample was also studied in work on yellow fever vaccine responses in identical twins.

The rearrangement uses TRBV28 and TRBJ1-2, with D uncertain. The clonotype was recovered from a woman aged 18-29 years in good health. Sequencing was done on a sample of CD4+ T cells sorted from blood. The CDR3 DNA reads TGTGCCAGCAGCCTCAGACCGCTTAACTATGGCTACACCTTC. It specifies CASSLRPLNYGYTF.